This TCR beta chain was recorded in a study of blood T cell repertoires in COVID-19. Overall study context: Both acute and convalescent COVID-19 samples were obtained from the United States, Italy and Spain. Sources were T cells, B-cell-depleted T cells, or PBMCs; the material itself was cDNA or gDNA.

As originally analysed: How many nucleated cells were present was estimated from reference gene primer amplification. Clones were sequenced by immunoSEQ multiplex PCR, and TCRdb holds only the in-frame ones, with some missing. The V and J calls and clone size are taken from that table; D and trimming were inferred from the DNA. The table shows 200,000 to 300,000 clones, with roughly 88% occurring only once. The Seattle site enrolled patients during active infection and followed them longitudinally. The CDR3 length is 11 residues. The germline V gene has CDR1 SNHLY and CDR2 FYNNEI. The J segment lost 13 bases and the V segment lost 8 bases, leaving 9 bases of the junction unmatched.

Sequenced input: peripheral blood. The chain employs TRBV2 and TRBJ1-1; 8 nucleotides align to TRBD1. This receptor was taken from a woman at least 80 years old with COVID-19, enrolled during active disease. CDR3 in DNA: TGTGCCAGCGGGCAGGACAGGGACGTTTTCTTT. Its translation: CASGQDRDVFF.